This is a list of T cell receptor beta chains from one sample in a study of identical twins. TCRdb independently ran MiXCR on the 5' RACE reads; one entry per CDR3 protein. This sample has some 760,000 distinct CDR3 sequences, with roughly 18% found just once. The sample was also reused in another study, on T cells expressing NK-cell markers.

The source material was PBMCs. All receptors derive from a woman younger than 30 in good health. Each CDR3 is given with its conserved first and last residue. The D gene is left open where the match is weak. Rows may omit the clone size; those that give it use once, few, many or a size class.

d_gene	v_gene	j_gene	abundance	CDR3nt	CDR3aa
NA	TRBV25-1	TRBJ1-6	NA	TGTGCCAGCAGTAGAACAGGGAAGAATTCACCCCTCCACTTT	CASSRTGKNSPLHF
NA	TRBV25-1	TRBJ2-5	NA	TGTGCCAGCAGCCTACGTTTGGATGGGACCCAGTACTTC	CASSLRLDGTQYF
NA	TRBV9	TRBJ2-7	few	TGTGCCAGCAGCGTAGGGGAGTCAGGGTCTCCCTACGAGCAGTACTTC	CASSVGESGSPYEQYF
TRBD1	TRBV24-1	TRBJ1-2	few	TGTGCCACCAGTGACCGCGGGACAGCCTATGGCTACACCTTC	CATSDRGTAYGYTF
NA	TRBV21-1	TRBJ2-1	NA	TGTGCCAGCAGCAAAGATAGGCCAGCGGGATACTCCTACAATGAGCAGTTCTTC	CASSKDRPAGYSYNEQFF
TRBD2	TRBV12-3/TRBV12-4	TRBJ2-5	many	TGTGCCAGCAGCTTAGCGGGGAAAGAGACCCAGTACTTC	CASSLAGKETQYF
NA	TRBV10-3	TRBJ2-5	few	TGTGCCATCAGTGAGGTGTCTCGTGAGACCCAGTACTTC	CAISEVSRETQYF
TRBD1	TRBV6-5	TRBJ1-5	NA	TGTGCCAGCAGTTCCTGGGACAGGGCTCAGCCCCAGCATTTT	CASSSWDRAQPQHF
NA	TRBV12-3/TRBV12-4	TRBJ2-1	few	TGTGCCAGCAGTTTAAGGGGGAGGTACAACAATGAGCAGTTCTTC	CASSLRGRYNNEQFF
NA	TRBV2	TRBJ2-3	NA	TGTGCCAGCAGGTTTGGGGGGGCTTCAGATACGCAGTATTTT	CASRFGGASDTQYF
NA	TRBV12-3/TRBV12-4	TRBJ2-1	NA	TGTGCCACCAGGAGCGTGGCGGACCCATACAATGAGCAGTTCTTC	CATRSVADPYNEQFF
NA	TRBV7-7	TRBJ1-3	NA	TGTGCTTGCCGGGGGGCAGACGGAAACACCATATATTTT	CACRGADGNTIYF
TRBD1	TRBV7-9	TRBJ2-7	NA	TGTGCCAGCAGCTTACAGGGGGTAAGGGAGCAGTACTTC	CASSLQGVREQYF
TRBD1	TRBV15	TRBJ2-3	NA	TGTGCCACCAGACAGGGGGCGGATTATACGCAGTATTTT	CATRQGADYTQYF
TRBD2	TRBV19	TRBJ2-1	NA	TGTGCCAGTAGTATAGGCTCTAGCGGTGAGCAGTTCTTC	CASSIGSSGEQFF
NA	TRBV5-1	TRBJ2-7	NA	TGCGCCAGCAGCGTCGGGACACCGGCCATCGAGCAGTACTTC	CASSVGTPAIEQYF
NA	TRBV7-2	TRBJ2-1	few	TGTGCCAGCAGCTTAGGGGGGGAGTTCTTC	CASSLGGEFF
NA	TRBV18	TRBJ2-7	NA	TGTGCCAGCTCACCACCGACCAGGTACTACGAGCAGTACTTC	CASSPPTRYYEQYF
NA	TRBV4-1	TRBJ2-1	medium-sized	TGCGCCAGCAGCCAAGATCCCGGGGATTACAATGAGCAGTTCTTC	CASSQDPGDYNEQFF
TRBD2	TRBV9	TRBJ2-1	NA	TGTGCCAGCAGCGTAGCTGGGCTAGCGGGAGGTGGGCTATACAATGAGCAGTTCTTC	CASSVAGLAGGGLYNEQFF
TRBD2	TRBV29-1	TRBJ2-3	NA	TGCAGCGTCCGGGAGGGCACAGATACGCAGTATTTT	CSVREGTDTQYF
TRBD1	TRBV7-7	TRBJ2-2	NA	TGTGCTAGCACCGATGGACAGGGGTACACCGGGGAGCTGTTTTTT	CASTDGQGYTGELFF
NA	TRBV12-3/TRBV12-4	TRBJ2-1	few	TGTGCCAGCAAGCCCCGGGACCGCCCGAATGAGCAGTTCTTC	CASKPRDRPNEQFF
NA	TRBV20-1	TRBJ1-2	NA	TGCAGTGCTAGAGTACCCTCCCAAGGCAGCGGCTACACCTTC	CSARVPSQGSGYTF
NA	TRBV2	TRBJ2-4	NA	TGTACCTTCAGTTTTGGTCCTGGGGAGATCGCCAAAAACATTCAGTACTTC	CTFSFGPGEIAKNIQYF
NA	TRBV19	TRBJ1-1	few	TGTGCCAGTAGTATGCCCACCGGGCGTACGGACACTGAAGCTTTCTTT	CASSMPTGRTDTEAFF
NA	TRBV6-5	TRBJ1-1	many	TGTGCCAGCAGTTACTCGAGGGGCACTGAAGCTTTCTTT	CASSYSRGTEAFF
NA	TRBV20-1	TRBJ2-3	few	TGCAGTGCCCGAGACTCTAGCGCGACAGATACGCAGTATTTT	CSARDSSATDTQYF
NA	TRBV19	TRBJ2-7	NA	TGTGCCAGTAGTATCTACTCGGACAGCCAGCAGTACTTC	CASSIYSDSQQYF
NA	TRBV3-1	TRBJ1-6	NA	TGTGCCAGCAGCCTCCGAGAAGTAAATTCACCCCTCCACTTT	CASSLREVNSPLHF
NA	TRBV5-1	TRBJ1-1	few	TGCGCCAGCAGCTTGGCAGGGAGGGATCGGACTGAAGCTTTCTTT	CASSLAGRDRTEAFF
NA	TRBV9	TRBJ2-7	NA	TGTGCCAGCAGCGCCCAGACAGGTCTCGACGAGCAGTACTTC	CASSAQTGLDEQYF
NA	TRBV9	TRBJ1-1	NA	TGTGCCAGCAGCGTAGGTGGGGACAATGCTGAAGCTTTCTTT	CASSVGGDNAEAFF
TRBD2	TRBV11-2	TRBJ2-1	once	TGTGCCAGCAGCCCTACTCGGGGAGCGGGGGGAGACAATGAGCAGTTCTTC	CASSPTRGAGGDNEQFF
TRBD1	TRBV20-1	TRBJ2-5	NA	TGCAGTGGAGAGGGCAGGGGGCGAGAGACCCAGTACTTC	CSGEGRGRETQYF
TRBD1	TRBV20-1	TRBJ2-7	NA	TGCAGTGCTAGAGATCAAGGGACAGACTACGAGCAGTACTTC	CSARDQGTDYEQYF
NA	TRBV29-1	TRBJ1-1	few	TGCAGCGTCCTTCGACAGGCAAACACTGAAGCTTTCTTT	CSVLRQANTEAFF
NA	TRBV7-3	TRBJ2-7	NA	TGTGCCAGCAGCTTCCTCCCGGACGGTTACGAGCAGTACTTC	CASSFLPDGYEQYF
NA	TRBV29-1	TRBJ2-3	NA	TGCAGCGTTGTTGGGGCGATCACCATGGATACGCAGTATTTT	CSVVGAITMDTQYF
NA	TRBV6-1	TRBJ2-3	few	TGTGCCAGCAGTGCCCGGGGCACAGATACGCAGTATTTT	CASSARGTDTQYF
NA	TRBV5-1	TRBJ2-7	few	TGCGCCAGCAGCTTGGAGGCTAACTCCTACGAGCAGTACTTC	CASSLEANSYEQYF
NA	TRBV7-2	TRBJ2-7	NA	TGTGCCAGCAGCCCCGTTAACAGGCCCGGCGAGCAGTACTTC	CASSPVNRPGEQYF
NA	TRBV12-3/TRBV12-4	TRBJ2-5	many	TGTGCCAGCAGTAAATTAGCGGAGTCCGATCGGTACTTC	CASSKLAESDRYF
TRBD1	TRBV29-1	TRBJ2-7	few	TGCAGCGTTGTCCCGGGACAGGGGAGCGACGAGCAGTACTTC	CSVVPGQGSDEQYF
TRBD2	TRBV7-8	TRBJ2-2	NA	TGTGCCAGCAGCTTTGGCGGGGGAAAGACCGGGGAGCTGTTTTTT	CASSFGGGKTGELFF
NA	TRBV6-2/TRBV6-3	TRBJ2-1	few	TGTGCCAGCAGTTATCGACCCGCCAATGAGCAGTTCTTC	CASSYRPANEQFF
NA	TRBV6-1	TRBJ1-5	NA	TGTGCCAGCAGACGCGAACAGGGAAGCAGTCAGCCCCAGCATTTT	CASRREQGSSQPQHF
TRBD2	TRBV10-3	TRBJ2-7	NA	TGTGCCATCACCGTCACTAGCGGGAGCTCCGAGCAGTACTTC	CAITVTSGSSEQYF
TRBD1	TRBV15	TRBJ2-3	NA	TGTGCCACCAGCAGCCGGGACAGGGAGGATACGCAGTATTTT	CATSSRDREDTQYF
TRBD2	TRBV9	TRBJ2-5	NA	TGTGCCAGCAGCGCATCTCATGGGAGCGGGAGATGGGGAGAGACCCAGTACTTC	CASSASHGSGRWGETQYF
NA	TRBV12-3/TRBV12-4	TRBJ1-4	NA	TGTGCCAGCAGTTTCAGATTATTAAATGAAAAACTGTTTTTT	CASSFRLLNEKLFF
NA	TRBV20-1	TRBJ2-7	few	TGCAGTGCTAGTTCCCCTAGCGTCGAGCAGTACTTC	CSASSPSVEQYF
NA	TRBV19	TRBJ2-3	NA	TGTGCCAGTAGTGTCAGCGGGTTGGGCACAGATACGCAGTATTTT	CASSVSGLGTDTQYF
NA	TRBV7-9	TRBJ2-7	NA	TGTGCCAGCAGCTTAGCGGGGGACCCCTACGAGCAGTACTTC	CASSLAGDPYEQYF
TRBD2	TRBV5-1	TRBJ2-7	NA	TGCGCCAGCAGCGGGGGGACTAGTCAGTACTTC	CASSGGTSQYF